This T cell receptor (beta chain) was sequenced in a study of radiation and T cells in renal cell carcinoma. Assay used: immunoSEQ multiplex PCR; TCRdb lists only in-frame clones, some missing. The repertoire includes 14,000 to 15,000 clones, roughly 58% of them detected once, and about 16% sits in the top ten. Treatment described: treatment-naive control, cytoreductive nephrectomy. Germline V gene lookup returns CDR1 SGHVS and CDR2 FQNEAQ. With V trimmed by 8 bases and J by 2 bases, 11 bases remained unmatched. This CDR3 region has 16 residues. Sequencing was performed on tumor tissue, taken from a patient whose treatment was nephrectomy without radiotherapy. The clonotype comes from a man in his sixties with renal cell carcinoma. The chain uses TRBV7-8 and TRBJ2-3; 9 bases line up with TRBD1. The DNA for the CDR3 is TGTGCCAGCGCGGCCTCTCACAGGGGGCTCACAGATACGCAGTATTTT. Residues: CASAASHRGLTDTQYF. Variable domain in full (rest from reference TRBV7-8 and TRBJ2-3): GAGVSQSPRYKVAKRGQDVALRCDPISGHVSLFWYQQALGQGPEFLTYFQNEAQLDKSGLPSDRFFAERPEGSVSTLKIQRTQQEDSAVYLCASAASHRGLTDTQYFGPGTRLTVL.